The clone carrying this T cell receptor beta chain was seen many times. The antigen remains unidentified. V lost 0 bases to trimming and J lost 5 bases, with 15 bases between them. The V gene's germline CDR1 is SGHRS and CDR2 YFSETQ. This CDR3 has 16 residues. TCRdb called the 5' RACE reads again in MiXCR, with one record for every CDR3 protein. The sample has some 110,000 distinct CDR3 sequences, approximately 7.1% seen once. This sample is part of a study of T cells after yellow fever vaccination. Findings and limits, study-wide: Abundant contaminating clonotypes from the bulk population could appear in FACS-sorted repertoires. Most clones from primary vaccination were detected again post-booster (just under 97% CD4, 88% CD8). A secondary response was less intense yet reached its peak sooner, at day 5 versus 15.

This receptor was taken from a man between 18 and 35 years old who received the YFV17D yellow fever vaccine. The sequencing here drew on CD4+ T cells sorted from PBMCs, taken more than 35 days after the first yellow fever vaccination. The genes are TRBV5-1 and TRBJ2-1, with D possibly being TRBD2 (6 bases). CDR3 region: CASSLARDSGHNEQFF. The CDR3 bases are TGCGCCAGCAGCTTGGCCCGGGACTCAGGGCACAATGAGCAGTTCTTC.